This TCR beta chain came from a study of vaccination effects on CD4 cells after COVID-19. The protocol was immunoSEQ multiplex PCR, while the TCRdb copy is restricted to in-frame clones and leaves out a portion. The table has fewer than 30,000 clones, 60% to 85% seen once. A note on this clone: Its antigen is unidentified.

Sequencing followed a ViraFEST assay step that expanded antigen-specific CD4+ T cells with viral peptide pools. On roughly day 10 of culture, CD4+ T cells were separated out. People in the vaccine group had not been infected with SARS-CoV-2 before, and their nucleocapsid antibodies were negative. About 2 million PBMC per well received about 9.8 IU/ml IL-2 and 8 to 10 ug/ml peptides in culture. This receptor was obtained from a human donor who received a COVID-19 vaccine. The sample was CD4+ T cells from PBMCs cultured with HCoV-OC43 spike peptides, taken before COVID-19 vaccination. Subset in this sample: HCoV-OC43 spike overlapping peptide pool stimulation.

The CDR3 loop is CAWRRSGQGDTGELFF. CDR3 DNA: TGTGCCTGGAGGAGGAGCGGACAGGGGGACACCGGGGAGCTGTTTTTT. The chain links TRBV30 to TRBJ2-2; 10 bases match TRBD1. Unmatched junction bases numbered 7, after V lost 3 bases and J lost 3 bases. The CDR3 has 16 amino acids. Germline V CDR1 and CDR2: GTSNPN, SVGIG (reference sequence). Based on the CDR3 plus reference TRBV30 and TRBJ2-2, the full variable domain is SQTIHQWPATLVQPVGSPLSLECTVEGTSNPNLYWYRQAAGRGLQLLFYSVGIGQISSEVPQNLSASRPQDRQFILSSKKLLLSDSGFYLCAWRRSGQGDTGELFFGEGSRLTVL.